The 6 T cell receptor beta chains below come from one sample, sequenced in a study of siplizumab effects on memory and regulatory T cells. Sequencing used immunoSEQ multiplex PCR; TCRdb keeps in-frame clones, though not all of them. The data contain roughly 5,300 clones, 45% to 55% of them seen just once; the ten biggest clones take up 83%. No antigen is known for these receptors. Cells of the mixed lymphocyte reaction were cocultured at 37 degrees C for about 6 days. The sequenced material came from CFSE-low (dividing) CD8+ T cells sorted from an allogeneic mixed lymphocyte reaction. Every receptor here comes from a human donor in good health; the cells came from an allogeneic mixed lymphocyte reaction. Some clones in this sample may be carry-over from other donors' samples.

This chain uses TRBV7-8 with TRBJ2-7; D might be TRBD1 or TRBD2, each matching 5 bases. Trimming took 3 bases from V and 5 from J, leaving 14 bases between them. This CDR3 contains 14 residues. Per germline, CDR1 SGHVS and CDR2 FQNEAQ. The CDR3 reads CASSFTRGSDEQYF. In DNA form, the CDR3 reads TGTGCCAGCAGCTTCACGAGGGGATCCGACGAGCAGTACTTC.

In this sample, this clone turned up a few times. The V and J genes are TRBV6-6 and TRBJ2-7; D is undetermined. Germline lookup yields CDR1 MNHNY and CDR2 SVGAGI (reference sequence). Trimming took 5 bases from V and 0 from J, leaving 8 bases between them. CDR3 length equals 13 residues. The CDR3 region is CASSVNLSYEQYF. CDR3 in DNA: TGTGCCAGCAGTGTTAATCTCTCCTACGAGCAGTACTTC.

The rearrangement joins TRBV19 to TRBJ2-7; maybe TRBD1 (5 bases). V lost 1 base and J 2 bases, leaving 24 bases between the germline ends. The CDR3 is 19 residues long. Germline V gene lookup returns CDR1 LNHDA and CDR2 SQIVND (reference sequence). As DNA, the CDR3 is TGTGCCAGTAGTATAGGGTCTTCGGTAGGGGCCCTACTTACCTACGAGCAGTACTTC. This encodes CASSIGSSVGALLTYEQYF.

The V call is TRBV4-1, the J call TRBJ2-7; D is unresolved. Per the germline V gene, CDR1 is MGHRA and CDR2 is YSYEKL. Trimming cost V 0 bases and J 2 bases, with 8 bases left between them. The CDR3 contains 14 residues. CDR3 bases: TGCGCCAGCAGCCAAGACTGGCTGGCCTACGAGCAGTACTTC. This encodes CASSQDWLAYEQYF.

The V gene is TRBV28, the J gene TRBJ2-5; D not certain. There are 17 residues in the CDR3. Trimming took off 6 bases at V and 2 bases at J, with 22 bases between the two ends. Germline-derived CDR1 and CDR2 are MDHEN and SYDVKM. CDR3 amino acids: CASSPTPALSGQETQYF. The CDR3, as DNA: TGTGCCAGCAGCCCCACCCCAGCTCTCTCGGGTCAAGAGACCCAGTACTTC.

The chain carries TRBV13 and TRBJ2-5; a possible D gene is TRBD2 (5 bases). Germline V gene sequence: CDR1 PRHDT, CDR2 FYEKMQ (reference sequence). Trimming took 4 bases from V and 7 from J, leaving 19 bases between them. The CDR3 runs to 15 residues. The CDR3 bases are TGTGCCAGCAGCTCCGAAGCGGATCCCATTGTGACCCAGTACTTC. Its translation is CASSSEADPIVTQYF.